A selection of T cell receptor beta chains follows, all from one sample in a study of T-cell reconstitution after alpha-beta-depleted transplantation in children. MiXCR, run by TCRdb on the PCR reads, gives a single entry per CDR3 protein. The table records a few hundred thousand distinct CDR3 sequences, 25% to 30% of them present only once. The sample consisted of PBMCs, taken before TCRalphabeta/CD19-depleted stem cell transplant. The receptor source for this set is a boy under three years old with Wiskott-Aldrich syndrome, due to receive a stem cell transplant. Both conserved end residues are part of each CDR3. Fields, in order: CDR3 length, V gene, J gene, clone size, D gene, CDR3 DNA, CDR3 protein. D genes are given only for firm matches. Expanded clones are given a class, and other clones once, few, many or no size at all.

CDR3 length: 14
V gene: TRBV6-2/TRBV6-3
J gene: TRBJ2-3
clone size: few
D gene: TRBD2
CDR3 DNA: TGTGCCAGCAGTTACCGAGGGACTAACTTAACGCAGTATTTT
CDR3 protein: CASSYRGTNLTQYF

CDR3 length: 11
V gene: TRBV5-1
J gene: TRBJ2-1
clone size: .
D gene: .
CDR3 DNA: TGCGCCAGCAGGGATTACAATGACCAGTTCTTC
CDR3 protein: CASRDYNDQFF

CDR3 length: 13
V gene: TRBV28
J gene: TRBJ2-2
clone size: many
D gene: .
CDR3 DNA: TGTGCCAGCAGGGCCGCGAACACCGGGGAGCTGTTTTTT
CDR3 protein: CASRAANTGELFF

CDR3 length: 14
V gene: TRBV5-1
J gene: TRBJ2-7
clone size: few
D gene: TRBD1
CDR3 DNA: TGCGCCAGCAGCTTGATCCACAGGGGCTACGAGCAGTACTTC
CDR3 protein: CASSLIHRGYEQYF

CDR3 length: 12
V gene: TRBV5-1
J gene: TRBJ2-1
clone size: .
D gene: TRBD1
CDR3 DNA: TGCGCCAGCAGCCCGGGACAGCATGAGCAGTTCTTC
CDR3 protein: CASSPGQHEQFF

CDR3 length: 16
V gene: TRBV6-1
J gene: TRBJ2-1
clone size: .
D gene: .
CDR3 DNA: TGTGCCAGCACCCAAGACAGCTACAGCTCCTACAATGAGCACTTCTTC
CDR3 protein: CASTQDSYSSYNEHFF

CDR3 length: 11
V gene: TRBV28
J gene: TRBJ2-3
clone size: .
D gene: .
CDR3 DNA: TGTGCCAGCAGTTTGGGTTCTACGCAGTATTTT
CDR3 protein: CASSLGSTQYF

CDR3 length: 15
V gene: TRBV5-1
J gene: TRBJ2-2
clone size: .
D gene: TRBD2
CDR3 DNA: TGCGCCAGCAGCCCGACTAGCGGCTACACCGGGGAGCTGTTTTTT
CDR3 protein: CASSPTSGYTGELFF

CDR3 length: 12
V gene: TRBV27
J gene: TRBJ1-6
clone size: .
D gene: .
CDR3 DNA: TGTGCCACCAGCCGGCGGAATTCACCCCTCCACTTT
CDR3 protein: CATSRRNSPLHF

CDR3 length: 14
V gene: TRBV5-1
J gene: TRBJ2-7
clone size: few
D gene: .
CDR3 DNA: TGCGCCAGCAGCTTGGGCCTAATCGTCTACGAGCAGTACTTC
CDR3 protein: CASSLGLIVYEQYF

CDR3 length: 12
V gene: TRBV10-3
J gene: TRBJ2-5
clone size: .
D gene: .
CDR3 DNA: TGTGCCATAAGGACAAATCAAGAGACCCAGTACTTC
CDR3 protein: CAIRTNQETQYF

CDR3 length: 13
V gene: TRBV9
J gene: TRBJ2-2
clone size: few
D gene: .
CDR3 DNA: TGTGCCAGTCGCTCTGGGAACACCGGGGAGCTGTTTTTT
CDR3 protein: CASRSGNTGELFF

CDR3 length: 14
V gene: TRBV10-3
J gene: TRBJ1-4
clone size: .
D gene: TRBD1
CDR3 DNA: TGTGCCATCAGTGAAGGACAGGGGGATGAAAAACTGTTTTTT
CDR3 protein: CAISEGQGDEKLFF

CDR3 length: 13
V gene: TRBV10-1
J gene: TRBJ2-1
clone size: few
D gene: .
CDR3 DNA: TGCGCCAGCAGTGAGGACACTTACAATGAGCAGTTCTTC
CDR3 protein: CASSEDTYNEQFF

CDR3 length: 14
V gene: TRBV12-3/TRBV12-4
J gene: TRBJ1-2
clone size: .
D gene: TRBD1
CDR3 DNA: TGTGCCAGCAACATCGACAGGGAGCACTATGGCTACACCTTC
CDR3 protein: CASNIDREHYGYTF

CDR3 length: 13
V gene: TRBV5-1
J gene: TRBJ2-1
clone size: .
D gene: TRBD2
CDR3 DNA: TGCGCCAGCCAGCGGGAGGGGTACAATGAGCAGTTCTTC
CDR3 protein: CASQREGYNEQFF

CDR3 length: 12
V gene: TRBV24-1
J gene: TRBJ2-1
clone size: .
D gene: .
CDR3 DNA: TGTGCCACCAGTGTGGGGTACAATGAGCAGTTCTTC
CDR3 protein: CATSVGYNEQFF

CDR3 length: 19
V gene: TRBV5-1
J gene: TRBJ2-7
clone size: few
D gene: TRBD2
CDR3 DNA: TGCGCCAGCAGCTTGGAAGGGCGTATAGCGGGAGGGCCGTCCTACGAGCAGTACTTC
CDR3 protein: CASSLEGRIAGGPSYEQYF

CDR3 length: 13
V gene: TRBV5-6
J gene: TRBJ2-1
clone size: few
D gene: TRBD2
CDR3 DNA: TGTGCCAGCAGACGTCGGGAGCGGGGTGAGCAGTTCTTC
CDR3 protein: CASRRRERGEQFF

CDR3 length: 15
V gene: TRBV5-1
J gene: TRBJ1-2
clone size: .
D gene: .
CDR3 DNA: TGCGCCAGCAGCTTGGGGAACCGGGGGATTGATGGCTACACCTTC
CDR3 protein: CASSLGNRGIDGYTF

CDR3 length: 13
V gene: TRBV10-3
J gene: TRBJ2-7
clone size: few
D gene: .
CDR3 DNA: TGTGCCTGTTCTAGGGATCCTACCTACGAGCAGTACTTC
CDR3 protein: CACSRDPTYEQYF

CDR3 length: 14
V gene: TRBV12-3/TRBV12-4
J gene: TRBJ2-7
clone size: few
D gene: TRBD2
CDR3 DNA: TGTGCCAGCTCCCCGAGCGGGACCCTCTACGAGCAGTACTTC
CDR3 protein: CASSPSGTLYEQYF

CDR3 length: 18
V gene: TRBV5-1
J gene: TRBJ2-2
clone size: few
D gene: TRBD2
CDR3 DNA: TGCGCCAGCAGCTTGAGGCTAGCGGGAGGGCCGAACACCGGGGAGCTGTTTTTT
CDR3 protein: CASSLRLAGGPNTGELFF

CDR3 length: 15
V gene: TRBV5-4
J gene: TRBJ2-3
clone size: few
D gene: .
CDR3 DNA: TGTGCCAGCAGCCAGAGACAGAAGTCCACAGATACGCAGTATTTT
CDR3 protein: CASSQRQKSTDTQYF

CDR3 length: 12
V gene: TRBV12-3/TRBV12-4
J gene: TRBJ2-3
clone size: .
D gene: TRBD2
CDR3 DNA: TGTGCCAGCAGTTTACCGGGAGGGTTGCAGTATTTT
CDR3 protein: CASSLPGGLQYF

CDR3 length: 14
V gene: TRBV5-1
J gene: TRBJ1-4
clone size: few
D gene: .
CDR3 DNA: TGCGCCAGCAGCTGGACAGCAACTAATGAAAAACTGTTTTTT
CDR3 protein: CASSWTATNEKLFF

CDR3 length: 16
V gene: TRBV28
J gene: TRBJ2-1
clone size: .
D gene: TRBD2
CDR3 DNA: TGTGCCAGCAGTTTATTAACTAGCGGGGTATACAATGAGCAGTTCTTC
CDR3 protein: CASSLLTSGVYNEQFF

CDR3 length: 20
V gene: TRBV9
J gene: TRBJ2-1
clone size: .
D gene: .
CDR3 DNA: TGTGCCAGCAGCGTAGACCCCCTTGTTACAGGGAGTTTATCCTACAATGAGCAGTTCTTC
CDR3 protein: CASSVDPLVTGSLSYNEQFF

CDR3 length: 14
V gene: TRBV5-6
J gene: TRBJ1-2
clone size: few
D gene: TRBD1
CDR3 DNA: TGTGCCAGCAGCTCTGACAGGGGGAACTATGGCTACACCTTC
CDR3 protein: CASSSDRGNYGYTF

CDR3 length: 16
V gene: TRBV5-1
J gene: TRBJ2-2
clone size: .
D gene: TRBD2
CDR3 DNA: TGCGCCAGCAGCGGGGGGACTAGCGGGTACACCGGGGAGCTGTTTTTT
CDR3 protein: CASSGGTSGYTGELFF

CDR3 length: 15
V gene: TRBV12-3/TRBV12-4
J gene: TRBJ1-1
clone size: .
D gene: .
CDR3 DNA: TGTGCCAGCAGAGCGCGATCCGAAAGGGACACTGAAGCTTTCTTT
CDR3 protein: CASRARSERDTEAFF

CDR3 length: 17
V gene: TRBV7-9
J gene: TRBJ1-1
clone size: .
D gene: .
CDR3 DNA: TGTGCCAGCAGCTTATCGGGGGTGAGGAGAGGAACCACTGAAGCTTTCTTT
CDR3 protein: CASSLSGVRRGTTEAFF

CDR3 length: 17
V gene: TRBV11-2
J gene: TRBJ2-7
clone size: few
D gene: .
CDR3 DNA: TGTGCCAGCAGCTTAGAATTCACGCGGGGCCGGAGGTACGAGCAGTACTTC
CDR3 protein: CASSLEFTRGRRYEQYF

CDR3 length: 15
V gene: TRBV15
J gene: TRBJ1-3
clone size: .
D gene: .
CDR3 DNA: TGTGCCACCAGCAGAGATTCCGGCTCTGGAAACACCATATATTTT
CDR3 protein: CATSRDSGSGNTIYF

CDR3 length: 16
V gene: TRBV5-1
J gene: TRBJ1-1
clone size: .
D gene: .
CDR3 DNA: TGCGCCAGCAGGCTGGACCCCGGGATCCCAAACACTGAAGCTTTCTTT
CDR3 protein: CASRLDPGIPNTEAFF

CDR3 length: 14
V gene: TRBV9
J gene: TRBJ1-2
clone size: .
D gene: .
CDR3 DNA: TGTGCCAGCAGCGTAGTGGCGAAAGCAGGCGGCTACACCTTC
CDR3 protein: CASSVVAKAGGYTF

CDR3 length: 14
V gene: TRBV12-3/TRBV12-4
J gene: TRBJ2-4
clone size: few
D gene: TRBD1
CDR3 DNA: TGTGCCAGCAGTCCTGGGACAGGGGGCTACATTCAGTACTTC
CDR3 protein: CASSPGTGGYIQYF

CDR3 length: 14
V gene: TRBV5-4
J gene: TRBJ1-1
clone size: few
D gene: .
CDR3 DNA: TGTGCCAGCAGCTTGGGAATGTCGACCACTGAAGCTTTCTTT
CDR3 protein: CASSLGMSTTEAFF

CDR3 length: 15
V gene: TRBV5-4
J gene: TRBJ2-3
clone size: few
D gene: TRBD2
CDR3 DNA: TGTGCCAGCAGCTCTCAGCGGGAGGGCCAAGATACGCAGTATTTT
CDR3 protein: CASSSQREGQDTQYF

CDR3 length: 11
V gene: TRBV6-1
J gene: TRBJ1-2
clone size: .
D gene: .
CDR3 DNA: TGTGCCAGCAGTCCAGGGGAAGGCTACACCTTC
CDR3 protein: CASSPGEGYTF

CDR3 length: 13
V gene: TRBV7-9
J gene: TRBJ2-7
clone size: .
D gene: .
CDR3 DNA: TGTGCCAGCAGCTTATCAGGGATACACGAGCAGTACTTC
CDR3 protein: CASSLSGIHEQYF

CDR3 length: 16
V gene: TRBV27
J gene: TRBJ2-3
clone size: few
D gene: .
CDR3 DNA: TGTGCCAGCAGTCCTCGGCGGAACAGGAGGACAGATACGCAGTATTTT
CDR3 protein: CASSPRRNRRTDTQYF

CDR3 length: 16
V gene: TRBV7-9
J gene: TRBJ2-1
clone size: few
D gene: TRBD1
CDR3 DNA: TGTGCCAGCAGCCCTCTTCAGGGGGCGAAGTACAATGAGCAGTTCTTC
CDR3 protein: CASSPLQGAKYNEQFF

CDR3 length: 17
V gene: TRBV5-5
J gene: TRBJ2-5
clone size: .
D gene: TRBD2
CDR3 DNA: TGTGCCAGCAGCTTGTGGGGTCTGGGGGGGAGCCAAGAGACCCAGTACTTC
CDR3 protein: CASSLWGLGGSQETQYF

CDR3 length: 13
V gene: TRBV7-9
J gene: TRBJ2-1
clone size: few
D gene: TRBD1
CDR3 DNA: TGTGCCAGCAGACCTACAGGGGGCAATGAGCAGTTCTTC
CDR3 protein: CASRPTGGNEQFF

CDR3 length: 12
V gene: TRBV28
J gene: TRBJ2-2
clone size: many
D gene: .
CDR3 DNA: TGTGCCAGCAGTTTATTATCCGGGGAGCTGTTTTTT
CDR3 protein: CASSLLSGELFF

CDR3 length: 13
V gene: TRBV14
J gene: TRBJ1-5
clone size: few
D gene: .
CDR3 DNA: TGTGCCAGCAGCGAGAGGTCCGATCAGCCCCAGCATTTT
CDR3 protein: CASSERSDQPQHF

CDR3 length: 14
V gene: TRBV20-1
J gene: TRBJ2-4
clone size: .
D gene: .
CDR3 DNA: TGCAGTGCTAGACCTAGCTTAGCCAAAAACATTCAGTACTTC
CDR3 protein: CSARPSLAKNIQYF

CDR3 length: 16
V gene: TRBV5-1
J gene: TRBJ2-2
clone size: few
D gene: TRBD1
CDR3 DNA: TGCGCCAGCAGCTCCAGGGGGACAGGGGGAACCGGGGAGCTGTTTTTT
CDR3 protein: CASSSRGTGGTGELFF